Below are 8 T cell receptor beta chains sequenced from a single sample in a study of immune evolution from preneoplasia to lung adenocarcinoma (dated by TCRdb to about 2021). The method behind the library was the immunoSEQ multiplex PCR assay. Entries here come from immuneACCESS through TCRdb and include only in-frame sequences with V and J called. Some clones fail to appear in such tables; in the studies checked, an unresolved V gene covers under half of the shortfall, and the cause of the remainder is unknown. For this sample the table gives several thousand clones, of which roughly 83% were detected only once. The ten largest make up 2% to 2.5% of the sample. Sequences were obtained from FFPE invasive lung adenocarcinoma tissue. This sample's cell subset or site label indicates: frankly invasive lung adenocarcinoma (ADC). These receptors originate from a person over 45 with lung adenocarcinoma.

The rearrangement links TRBV18 to TRBJ2-6; D is unclear. The V end lost 0 bases, the J end lost 2 bases, and 11 bases lay between the germline ends. The CDR3 loop spans 17 amino acids. In germline, CDR1 is KGHSH, CDR2 LQKENI. The CDR3 region has the DNA TGTGCCAGCTCACCACCGGAAGGGCAGACTGGGGCCAACGTCCTGACTTTC. Residues: CASSPPEGQTGANVLTF.

V and J are TRBV5-4 and TRBJ1-1; TRBD1 is a possible D gene (6 bases). The CDR3 sequence is 13 residues long. Germline V gene sequence: CDR1 SGHNT, CDR2 YYREEE (reference sequence). V lost 3 bases and J lost 3, with 9 bases in between. The DNA for the CDR3 is TGTGCCAGCAGCTCGAACAGGGACACTGAAGCTTTCTTT. This translates into CASSSNRDTEAFF. The variable domain in full, completed from reference TRBV5-4 and TRBJ1-1, reads ETGVTQSPTHLIKTRGQQVTLRCSSQSGHNTVSWYQQALGQGPQFIFQYYREEENGRGNFPPRFSGLQFPNYSSELNVNALELDDSALYLCASSSNRDTEAFFGQGTRLTVV.

The rearrangement links TRBV5-6 to TRBJ2-6; D may be TRBD1 (6 bases). The CDR3 is 16 residues long. Germline V lookup: CDR1 SGHDT, CDR2 YYEEEE. V dropped 4 bases and J dropped 1 base, with 12 bases sitting between them. The CDR3, as DNA: TGTGCCAGCAGCCCCAAAGGGGGATCTGGGGCCAACGTCCTGACTTTC. Translated: CASSPKGGSGANVLTF.

V and J are TRBV29-1 and TRBJ2-3; D gene ambiguous. The ends were cut back, 4 bases at V and 4 bases at J, with 15 bases in the middle. Germline CDR1 reads SQVTM; CDR2 reads ANQGSEA. The CDR3 runs to 14 residues. DNA of the CDR3: TGCAGCGTTGTTTCGGGCAATCTGGCAGATACGCAGTATTTT. Protein sequence: CSVVSGNLADTQYF.

The chain links TRBV2 to TRBJ1-1; a possible D gene is TRBD1 (6 bases). Germline CDR1 and CDR2: SNHLY and FYNNEI. This CDR3 contains 14 residues. Trimming took 5 bases from V and 4 from J, leaving 14 bases between them. CDR3 loop: CASSPDRPTTEAFF. The CDR3, as DNA: TGTGCCAGCAGTCCGGACAGACCTACCACTGAAGCTTTCTTT.

The chain combines TRBV10-1 with TRBJ2-2; the match to TRBD2 covers 10 bases. Germline V gene lookup returns CDR1 WNHNN and CDR2 SYGVQD (reference sequence). J was trimmed by 3 bases and V by 0 bases; bases with no gene match: 7. The CDR3 has 18 amino acids. DNA of the CDR3: TGCGCCAGCAGTGAGTCGAGGTTTCTAGCGGGAGACACCGGGGAGCTGTTTTTT. Amino acid sequence: CASSESRFLAGDTGELFF.

CDR3 protein: CASSAGGFSEAFF. The CDR3, as DNA: TGTGCCAGTAGTGCAGGGGGGTTCTCTGAAGCTTTCTTT. The chain uses TRBV19 and TRBJ1-1; 7 nucleotides agree with TRBD1. V was clipped by 5 bases and J by 6 bases; unmatched bases: 6. This CDR3 region has 13 residues. Germline assignment: CDR1 LNHDA and CDR2 SQIVND (reference sequence).

The chain couples TRBV19 to TRBJ1-5; 9 bases are shared with TRBD1. V shed 3 bases, J shed 11 bases, and the junction held 11 bases outside the gene matches. CDR1 is LNHDA, CDR2 SQIVND, per germline (reference sequence). This CDR3 is 15 amino acids long. CDR3 residues: CASSMPLSGTGSQHF. The CDR3 bases are TGTGCCAGTAGTATGCCCCTCAGCGGGACAGGGTCCCAGCATTTT.